Reported below is one T cell receptor beta chain. No antigen is known for it. Sequenced by immunoSEQ multiplex PCR; TCRdb stores in-frame clones only, minus some. The sample has around 60,000 clones; 89% are singletons. On cycle 4 day 1 and cycle 7 day 1, as well as at baseline, blood was sampled. Per the germline V gene, CDR1 is SGHVS and CDR2 is FQNEAQ. With 6 bases clipped from V and 4 bases from J, the junction kept 5 bases outside the gene matches. The CDR3 contains 14 residues. These data originate in a study of OX40 agonist ivuxolimab in advanced cancers. The study, taken as a whole, reports: A proportion of nonresponders additionally exhibited low normalized T-cell clonal expansion. Still undetermined is the antigen specificity of the expanded peripheral T cells.

This rearrangement joins TRBV7-8 to TRBJ2-1; 8 bases agree with TRBD1. The clonotype originates from an adult with an advanced solid tumor such as melanoma, head and neck, liver or kidney cancer. The sequences come from CD4+ or CD8+ T cells sorted from blood, collected in a trial of the OX40 agonist ivuxolimab. CDR3 region: CASRIQGGYNEQFF. The CDR3 DNA follows: TGTGCCAGCAGGATACAGGGGGGATACAATGAGCAGTTCTTC.